This TCR beta chain was documented in a study of OX40 agonist ivuxolimab in advanced cancers. Germline values: CDR1 SGHNT, CDR2 YYREEE (reference sequence). V lost 0 bases to trimming and J lost 0 bases, with 9 bases between them. CDR3 size: 15 residues. As concerns this clone: The identical CDR3 is also encoded by other nucleotide sequences in the sample.

The table came from immunoSEQ multiplex PCR; TCRdb's copy has only in-frame clones and leaves some out. The table shows fewer than 50,000 clones, with roughly nine tenths occurring only once. The sample in question was CD4+ or CD8+ T cells sorted from blood, obtained in a trial of the OX40 agonist ivuxolimab. The TCR sequence derives from an adult with an advanced solid tumor such as melanoma, head and neck, liver or kidney cancer. This rearrangement joins TRBV5-4 to TRBJ1-2; D unresolved. CDR3 sequence reads: CASSLASVANYGYTF. The CDR3 DNA reads as TGTGCCAGCAGCTTGGCGTCCGTAGCTAACTATGGCTACACCTTC.